This is a list of T cell receptor beta chains from one sample in a study of cytomegalovirus exposure and HLA in healthy donors. Using immunoSEQ multiplex PCR, the repertoire was profiled, and TCRdb retains in-frame clones only, with some absent. The repertoire has more than 100,000 clones, around 79% of them found once; the top ten carry 3.3%. Sequences were obtained from PBMCs. These receptor sequences come from a young woman in good health and CMV-seropositive. The CDR3 runs from the conserved cysteine through the conserved F or W. The D gene is left open where the match is weak. Not every row has a clone size; where given, it reads once, few, many or a size class.

D	J	V	size	CDR3	DNA
-	TRBJ2-5	TRBV9	once	CASSVDQGIKETQYF	TGTGCCAGCAGCGTAGATCAGGGAATAAAAGAGACCCAGTACTTC
-	TRBJ1-5	TRBV4-3	once	CASSQARANQPQHF	TGCGCCAGCAGCCAAGCCAGGGCTAATCAGCCCCAGCATTTT
TRBD2	TRBJ2-2	TRBV28	-	CASSPGLAGGPGELFF	TGTGCCAGCAGCCCGGGACTAGCGGGGGGGCCCGGGGAGCTGTTTTTT
-	TRBJ1-5	TRBV6-1	once	CASSEQGTLDQPQHF	TGTGCCAGCAGTGAACAGGGTACGCTGGATCAGCCCCAGCATTTT
-	TRBJ2-1	TRBV6-1	few	CASRTGAYNEQFF	TGTGCCAGCAGGACGGGGGCCTACAATGAGCAGTTCTTC
-	TRBJ1-2	TRBV2	-	CASSEGSLSPGYTF	TGTGCCAGCAGTGAAGGCTCCCTGAGTCCGGGCTACACCTTC
TRBD2	TRBJ2-5	TRBV7-6	-	CASSADGTSPETQYF	TGTGCCAGCAGCGCGGACGGGACTAGTCCAGAGACCCAGTACTTC
-	TRBJ2-4	TRBV7-3	few	CASSLSGSPRNIQYF	TGTGCCAGCAGCTTAAGTGGGAGTCCGAGGAACATTCAGTACTTC
TRBD1	TRBJ2-5	TRBV29-1	-	CSVAGIGTEETQYF	TGCAGCGTTGCCGGGATCGGGACAGAAGAGACCCAGTACTTC
-	TRBJ1-6	TRBV5-4	-	CASSHTGNNSPLHF	TGTGCCAGCAGCCACACAGGGAATAATTCACCCCTCCACTTT
TRBD1	TRBJ2-7	TRBV5-1	few	CASSLRQGISYEQYF	TGCGCCAGCAGCTTAAGACAGGGAATATCCTACGAGCAGTACTTC
-	TRBJ2-1	TRBV5-4	-	CASSLGSASSYNEQFF	TGTGCCAGCAGCTTGGGGTCGGCTAGCTCCTACAATGAGCAGTTCTTC
-	TRBJ2-2	TRBV7-2	once	CASSPGGRGNTGELFF	TGTGCCAGCAGTCCAGGTGGCAGGGGTAACACCGGGGAGCTGTTTTTT
-	TRBJ2-7	TRBV15	-	CATSRDLKGGEQYF	TGTGCCACCAGCAGAGATCTTAAGGGAGGTGAGCAGTACTTC
-	TRBJ2-4	TRBV2	-	CASRAKLAKNIQYF	TGTGCCAGCAGAGCAAAATTAGCCAAAAACATTCAGTACTTC
-	TRBJ1-5	TRBV28	-	CASSPLYQPQHF	TGTGCCAGCAGTCCCCTTTATCAGCCCCAGCATTTT
-	TRBJ1-5	TRBV6-1	-	CASSVAGLNQPQHF	TGTGCCAGCAGTGTCGCAGGGCTCAATCAGCCCCAGCATTTT
-	TRBJ1-1	TRBV27	few	CASSLTGMNTEAFF	TGTGCCAGCAGTTTAACAGGGATGAACACTGAAGCTTTCTTT
TRBD2	TRBJ2-5	TRBV5-6	-	CASSLVSGGEETQYF	TGTGCCAGCAGCTTGGTTAGCGGGGGGGAAGAGACCCAGTACTTC
-	TRBJ2-5	TRBV7-2	-	CASSLNPSGGQRVETQYF	TGTGCCAGCAGCTTAAACCCCTCGGGGGGCCAGCGAGTAGAGACCCAGTACTTC
TRBD2	TRBJ2-1	TRBV4-1	-	CASSQTSGGNNEQFF	TGCGCCAGCAGCCAAACTAGCGGGGGTAACAATGAGCAGTTCTTC
-	TRBJ2-3	TRBV28	-	CASSPPLAHTDTQYF	TGTGCCAGCAGTCCCCCACTAGCACACACAGATACGCAGTATTTT
-	TRBJ2-7	TRBV28	-	CASSLLSLGQWASKEQYF	TGTGCCAGCAGTCTACTGAGTTTAGGACAGTGGGCCTCTAAAGAGCAGTACTTC
TRBD2	TRBJ2-1	TRBV7-9	-	CASSPTSGGTGEQFF	TGTGCCAGCAGCCCCACTAGCGGGGGTACCGGGGAGCAGTTCTTC
-	TRBJ2-1	TRBV29-1	-	CSVEASSYNEQFF	TGCAGCGTTGAGGCTAGCTCCTACAATGAGCAGTTCTTC
-	TRBJ1-3	TRBV30	-	CAWSGDRGNTIYF	TGTGCCTGGAGCGGCGACAGGGGAAACACCATATATTTT
TRBD1	TRBJ1-1	TRBV25-1	-	CASSETGKGTEAFF	TGTGCCAGCAGTGAGACAGGGAAGGGGACTGAAGCTTTCTTT